The sequence of this T cell receptor beta chain was determined in a study of shared clonotypes between healthy human individuals. Study-wide findings and caveats: An expected dependence of interdonor clonotype sharing on sequencing depth was noted.

The CDR3 is 14 residues long. V was shortened by 2 bases and J by 3 bases, with 10 bases between the two germline ends. From germline, CDR1 is ENHRY and CDR2 SYGVKD. The donors were all Caucasian adults (living in Nashville, Tennessee). On this clone: No antigen is known for it.

Sequenced by immunoSEQ multiplex PCR; TCRdb stores in-frame clones only, minus some. The sample has fewer than 550,000 clones; around 79% are singletons. This clonotype was obtained from a middle-aged woman in good health. Some clones in this sample may be carry-over from other donors' samples. Sequencing was carried out using PBMCs. The chain carries TRBV10-3 and TRBJ1-2; D ambiguous. CDR3 DNA sequence: TGTGCCATCAGTGAGCCATCAGCGGACTATGGCTACACCTTC. Its translation is CAISEPSADYGYTF.